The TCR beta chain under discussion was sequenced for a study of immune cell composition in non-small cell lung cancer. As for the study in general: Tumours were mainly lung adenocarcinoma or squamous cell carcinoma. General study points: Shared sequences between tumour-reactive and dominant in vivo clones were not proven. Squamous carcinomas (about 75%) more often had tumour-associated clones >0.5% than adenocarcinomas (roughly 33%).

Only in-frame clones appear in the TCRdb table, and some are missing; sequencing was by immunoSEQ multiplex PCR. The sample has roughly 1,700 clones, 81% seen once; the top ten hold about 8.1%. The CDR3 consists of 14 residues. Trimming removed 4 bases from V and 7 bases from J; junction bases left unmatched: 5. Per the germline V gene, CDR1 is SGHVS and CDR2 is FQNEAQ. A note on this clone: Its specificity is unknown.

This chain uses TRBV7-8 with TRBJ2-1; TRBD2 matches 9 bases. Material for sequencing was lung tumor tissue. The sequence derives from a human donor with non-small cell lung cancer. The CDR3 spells CASSSSTSGNEQFF. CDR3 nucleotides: TGTGCCAGCAGCTCGAGTACTAGCGGGAATGAGCAGTTCTTC.